The T cell receptor (beta chain) under discussion was sequenced for a study of blood T cell repertoires in COVID-19. At the level of the study: Some COVID-19 samples were acute and others convalescent; all came from the United States, Italy and Spain. Sample material is recorded as cDNA or gDNA derived from T cells, B-cell-depleted T cells, or PBMCs.

CDR3 size: 14 residues. The germline CDR1 and CDR2 sequences are SGHKS and YYEKEE (reference sequence). V lost 4 bases and J 2 bases, leaving 10 bases between the germline ends. Study processing details: Cell counts per sample came from amplifying reference gene primers. Using immunoSEQ multiplex PCR, the repertoire was profiled, and TCRdb retains in-frame clones only, with some absent. From that table come the V and J calls and clone size; the DNA was used to work out D and trimming. Altogether roughly 20,000 clones are present, 80% to 85% being singletons, with the ten largest covering about 8%. This clonotype originated in a man aged 60 to 75 with acute or convalescent COVID-19. The source material was peripheral blood. The chain has TRBV5-5 and TRBJ1-3; D is unclear. CDR3 DNA: TGTGCCAGCAGCCCGATGGGCACTGGAAACACCATATATTTT. It codes for CASSPMGTGNTIYF.